A selection of T cell receptor beta chains follows, all from one sample in a study of blood T cell repertoires in COVID-19. TCRdb's copy holds only in-frame clones and misses some; the assay was immunoSEQ multiplex PCR. The sample has under 250,000 clones, approximately 89% seen once. The material sequenced was peripheral blood. These receptor sequences come from a woman in her thirties or forties with acute or convalescent COVID-19. Both conserved end residues are part of each CDR3. Some rows mark clone size as missing; the rest say once, few, many or name a class of expanded clone.

TRBV4-1,TRBJ2-2,-,CASSPLGGGSNPNTGELFF
TRBV9,TRBJ1-2,-,CASSLSHDRTNYGYTF
TRBV11-2,TRBJ1-1,-,CASAKGTEAFF
TRBV7-9,TRBJ1-4,-,CASSFSQGPSEKLFF
TRBV12-2,TRBJ2-5,-,CASRFSVTGSTCSETQYF
TRBV10-3,TRBJ1-1,-,CATGEDRVLSQAFF
TRBV7-8,TRBJ1-6,many,CASSAAETENSPLHF
TRBV3-1/TRBV3-2,TRBJ1-2,-,CASSQASLTALYGYTF
TRBV6-5,TRBJ1-6,-,CASSYSGLRNSPLHF
TRBV2,TRBJ1-5,few,CASSDAGQDDQPQHF
TRBV29-1,TRBJ2-5,-,CSVEGGTGGGLSQTQYF
TRBV19,TRBJ2-3,-,CASSIWGDSDTQYF
TRBV18,TRBJ1-2,-,CASSPSRDNYGYTF
TRBV12-3/TRBV12-4,TRBJ1-2,-,CASSLGLYYGYTF
TRBV29-1,TRBJ2-2,-,CSVEDPASRAGELFF
TRBV6-4,TRBJ1-1,-,CASSDELTGANTEAFF
TRBV7-7,TRBJ2-2,once,CASSWSGGSNTGELFF
TRBV27,TRBJ2-1,-,CASSGKAGGLSYNEQFF
TRBV9,TRBJ2-2,-,CASSVGEGIGELFF
TRBV7-2,TRBJ2-2,-,CASSLKTGAGELFF